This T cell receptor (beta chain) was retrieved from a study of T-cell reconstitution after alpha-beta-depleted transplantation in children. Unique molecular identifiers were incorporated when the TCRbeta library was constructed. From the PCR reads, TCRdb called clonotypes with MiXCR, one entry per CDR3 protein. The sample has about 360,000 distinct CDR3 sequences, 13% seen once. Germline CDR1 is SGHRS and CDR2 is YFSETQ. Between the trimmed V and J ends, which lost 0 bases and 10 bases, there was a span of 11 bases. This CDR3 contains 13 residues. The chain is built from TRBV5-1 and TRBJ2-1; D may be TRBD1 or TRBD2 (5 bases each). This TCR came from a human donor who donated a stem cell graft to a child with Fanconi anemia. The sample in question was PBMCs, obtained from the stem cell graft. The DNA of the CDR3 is TGCGCCAGCAGCTTGGGTCCGGGGACGGAGCAGTTCTTC. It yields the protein CASSLGPGTEQFF. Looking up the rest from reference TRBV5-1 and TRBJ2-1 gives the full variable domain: KAGVTQTPRYLIKTRGQQVTLSCSPISGHRSVSWYQQTPGQGLQFLFEYFSETQRNKGNFPGRFSGRQFSNSRSEMNVSTLELGDSALYLCASSLGPGTEQFFGPGTRLTVL.